These 24 T cell receptor beta chains share one sample of origin, sequenced in a study of blood T cells in healthy people across ages. The use of a sample-barcoded 5' primer and a J-beta primer mix characterized a second PCR of about 7 to 12 cycles. Each CDR3 protein is one row after TCRdb ran MiXCR on the 5' RACE reads. The table includes roughly 1.7 million distinct CDR3 sequences, roughly 32% detected once. The sequencing input was blood. All receptors derive from a woman younger than 45 in good health.

This clonotype was detected only a few times. This chain links TRBV6-1 with TRBJ2-4; 8 bases are a match to TRBD2. V lost 5 bases, J lost 4 bases, and 10 bases stayed unmatched. Per the germline V gene, CDR1 is MNHNS and CDR2 is SASEGT. This CDR3 is 16 amino acids long. CDR3 DNA sequence: TGTGCCAGCAGTAATCCGGGGGGGCGCGGGAAAAACATTCAGTACTTC. This codes for CASSNPGGRGKNIQYF.

This clonotype was observed a handful of times. This chain's CDR3 is CASSPSHSNQPQHF. CDR3 DNA sequence: TGTGCCAGCAGTCCCTCTCATAGCAATCAGCCCCAGCATTTT. This chain connects TRBV6-2 or TRBV6-3 to TRBJ1-5, with unresolved D. This CDR3 is 14 amino acids long. Germline V lookup: CDR1 MNHEY, CDR2 SVGEGT. The V end lost 5 bases, the J end lost 0 bases, and 8 bases lay between the germline ends.

This chain links TRBV9 with TRBJ2-1; 8 nucleotides match TRBD2. The germline V gene encodes CDR1 SGDLS and CDR2 YYNGEE. V gave up 3 bases and J gave up 0 bases; unmatched junction bases: 2. CDR3 length: 15 residues. CDR3 coding DNA: TGTGCCAGCAGCGCCGGGGGGGGCTCCTACAATGAGCAGTTCTTC. Protein product: CASSAGGGSYNEQFF.

The table lists this clonotype with a few counts. This rearrangement joins TRBV4-1 to TRBJ2-7, with 10 nucleotides matching TRBD2. The germline V gene encodes CDR1 MGHRA and CDR2 YSYEKL. The V and J ends lost 1 base and 3 bases, in that order; junction bases with no gene match: 3. The CDR3 contains 15 residues. In DNA, the CDR3 is TGCGCCAGCAGCCAAGCGGGGACTAGCGTCTACGAGCAGTACTTC. This codes for CASSQAGTSVYEQYF.

This chain links TRBV3-1 with TRBJ2-1; 8 nucleotides align to TRBD2. Germline V CDR1 and CDR2: LGHDT, YNNKEL (reference sequence). The CDR3 length is 18 residues. J gave up 4 bases and V 3 bases, and 14 bases lay outside the gene matches. The chain's CDR3 is CASSHSPYTSGKYNEQFF. CDR3 DNA sequence: TGTGCCAGCAGCCACTCTCCCTACACTAGCGGTAAATACAATGAGCAGTTCTTC.

The chain carries TRBV7-9 and TRBJ2-1; tentatively, D is TRBD2 (6 bases). Trimming shortened V by 5 bases and J by 0 bases, and 17 bases separated the two germline ends. The CDR3 runs 17 residues. The germline V gene has CDR1 SEHNR and CDR2 FQNEAQ (reference sequence). The CDR3 DNA sequence: TGTGCCAGCAGCCCCTCGGGGGACTCGAGCTCCTACAATGAGCAGTTCTTC. Encoded protein: CASSPSGDSSSYNEQFF.

The rearrangement uses TRBV2 and TRBJ2-3; no reliable D call. Germline loops: CDR1 SNHLY, CDR2 FYNNEI. The CDR3 totals 14 residues. Trimming cost V 4 bases and J 1 base, with 9 bases left between them. CDR3 DNA sequence: TGTGCCAGCAGTGGGGTTAGTGGCACAGATACGCAGTATTTT. It yields the protein CASSGVSGTDTQYF.

With regard to this clonotype: One junction end disagrees with the germline gene, perhaps due to a read error. This chain uses TRBV9 with TRBJ2-7; D perhaps matches TRBD1 (5 bases). The CDR3 runs 17 residues. Germline values: CDR1 SGDLS, CDR2 YYNGEE. Written as DNA, the CDR3 is TGTGCTAGCAGCTCTGGGGTATTGACAGAACTGAGGAACGAGCAGTACTTC. Protein sequence: CASSSGVLTELRNEQYF.

The chain employs TRBV6-5 and TRBJ2-3, with 13 bases fitting TRBD2. The CDR3 sequence is 16 residues long. Losses at the gene ends were 5 bases for V and 5 bases for J; bases not matched to a gene: 7. The germline V gene has CDR1 MNHEY and CDR2 SVGAGI. The CDR3 DNA follows: TGTGCCAGCAGTAAACTAGCGGGAGGGCATGGAGATACGCAGTATTTT. Its translation: CASSKLAGGHGDTQYF.

This clonotype was detected only once. The chain carries TRBV7-8 and TRBJ2-1; 7 bases agree with TRBD2. The CDR3 loop spans 15 amino acids. With 5 bases clipped from V and 7 bases from J, the junction kept 11 bases outside the gene matches. In germline, CDR1 is SGHVS, CDR2 FQNEAQ. The CDR3 is CASSIASGVGNEQFF. CDR3 coding DNA: TGTGCCAGCAGCATCGCTAGCGGTGTAGGGAATGAGCAGTTCTTC.

This clonotype was seen more than once but under ten times. The chain uses TRBV7-2 and TRBJ2-1; 7 bases match TRBD2. Germline CDR1 and CDR2: SGHTA and FQGNSA. This CDR3 contains 16 residues. The V and J ends lost 5 bases and 4 bases, in that order; junction bases with no gene match: 11. The CDR3 DNA reads TGTGCCAGCAGCGTTGGGGGAGCGGGAAGATACAATGAGCAGTTCTTC. Amino acid sequence: CASSVGGAGRYNEQFF.

This chain uses TRBV20-1 with TRBJ2-1; no clear D. Germline-derived CDR1 and CDR2 are DFQATT and SNEGSKA (reference sequence). V lost 3 bases and J 5 bases, leaving 11 bases between the germline ends. The CDR3 consists of 13 residues. The CDR3 coding sequence is TGCAGTGCTAGTGGCAGGAGAGACAATGAGCAGTTCTTC. This gives the protein CSASGRRDNEQFF.

The rearrangement uses TRBV4-1 and TRBJ2-7; 15 bases fit TRBD2. The J call may be incorrect, as the DNA end agrees better with TRBJ2-5. The CDR3 totals 18 residues. CDR1 and CDR2 from the germline V gene are MGHRA and YSYEKL. The CDR3 is CASSRGTSGGIQEETQYF. CDR3 sequence (DNA): TGCGCCAGCAGCCGGGGGACTAGCGGGGGGATACAAGAAGAGACCCAGTACTTC.

This clonotype was recorded at least ten times. At one boundary the junction diverges from the germline segment, which might be a read error. The gene calls are TRBV18 and TRBJ2-7, with 12 positions matching TRBD2. This CDR3 contains 14 residues. The germline gives CDR1 KGHSH, CDR2 LQKENI. The CDR3 DNA reads TGCGCCAGCAGCCCCAGACTAGCGGGGGACGAGCAGTACTTC. This codes for CASSPRLAGDEQYF.

This clonotype has only one observation. The chain has TRBV7-9 and TRBJ2-1; 14 positions match TRBD2. The CDR3 has 18 amino acids. The germline gives CDR1 SEHNR, CDR2 FQNEAQ (reference sequence). Losses at the gene ends were 5 bases for V and 0 bases for J; bases not matched to a gene: 6. CDR3 nucleotides: TGTGCCAGCAGCGAAAGACTAGCGGGAGGGTACTCCTACAATGAGCAGTTCTTC. Amino acids: CASSERLAGGYSYNEQFF.

The J gene is TRBJ2-1, the V gene TRBV5-6, with D uncertain. V was cut by 1 base and J by 3 bases, with 8 bases left in between. The germline CDR1 and CDR2 sequences are SGHDT and YYEEEE. This CDR3 region has 14 residues. The chain's CDR3 is CASSLTRLYNEQFF. The CDR3 DNA follows: TGTGCCAGCAGCTTGACTCGCCTCTACAATGAGCAGTTCTTC.

The chain links TRBV20-1 to TRBJ2-3; no reliable D call. The CDR3 is made up of 16 amino acids. CDR1 DFQATT and CDR2 SNEGSKA come from the germline V gene (reference sequence). Trimming left V 0 bases short and J 4 bases short, with 17 bases between. The CDR3 region is CSARDYLLPAPDTQYF. CDR3 coding DNA: TGCAGTGCTAGAGATTACCTCCTTCCAGCCCCAGATACGCAGTATTTT.

Many counts were recorded for this clonotype. The rearrangement joins TRBV7-2 to TRBJ2-7; D is unresolved. The CDR3 sequence is 11 residues long. V shed 6 bases and J shed 7 bases, with 10 bases lying between them. Germline assignment: CDR1 SGHTA and CDR2 FQGNSA. CDR3 nucleotide sequence: TGTGCCAGCAGTTCTCACGGGGAGCAGTACTTC. This translates into CASSSHGEQYF.

As DNA, the CDR3 is TGCGCCAGCAGCCTTGGGACTAGCGGGAACCCAGATACGCAGTATTTT. The encoded protein is CASSLGTSGNPDTQYF. The chain joins TRBV5-1 to TRBJ2-3; 13 bases map to TRBD2. The germline V gene encodes CDR1 SGHRS and CDR2 YFSETQ. The CDR3 spans 16 residues. V dropped 4 bases and J dropped 4; count of bases not matched to a gene: 6.

This clonotype showed up just once. The chain is built from TRBV28 and TRBJ2-4; possibly TRBD2 for D (5 bases). The V and J ends lost 5 bases and 13 bases respectively, with 18 bases between them. Germline lookup yields CDR1 MDHEN and CDR2 SYDVKM. The CDR3 has 13 amino acids. The CDR3 loop is CASSPAERGEQYF. The CDR3 DNA sequence: TGTGCCAGCAGTCCAGCGGAACGAGGAGAGCAGTACTTC.

This clonotype was seen more than once but under ten times. The V and J genes are TRBV7-3 and TRBJ1-1, with TRBD1 identical over 8 bases. V lost 5 bases, J lost 3 bases, and 5 bases stayed unmatched. Germline V gene data show CDR1 as SGHTA and CDR2 as FQGTGA. This CDR3 has 14 amino acids. The CDR3 DNA reads TGTGCCAGCAGCCCACAGGGGGGGCACACTGAAGCTTTCTTT. It translates to CASSPQGGHTEAFF.

The V and J genes are TRBV3-1 and TRBJ1-2; D perhaps matches TRBD1 (6 bases). The ends were cut back, 2 bases at V and 2 bases at J, with 12 bases in the middle. Germline values: CDR1 LGHDT, CDR2 YNNKEL (reference sequence). The CDR3 sequence is 15 residues long. Written as DNA, the CDR3 is TGTGCCAGCAGCCAATCCCAGGGGCGCAACTATGGCTACACCTTC. Its translation: CASSQSQGRNYGYTF. Supplemented by reference TRBV3-1 and TRBJ1-2, the full variable domain reads DTAVSQTPKYLVTQMGNDKSIKCEQNLGHDTMYWYKQDSKKFLKIMFSYNNKELIINETVPNRFSPKSPDKAHLNLHINSLELGDSAVYFCASSQSQGRNYGYTFGSGTRLTVV.

The CDR3 bases are TGCAGTGCCAGACGGACTGTACGGGATACGCAGTATTTT. Translation gives CSARRTVRDTQYF. The chain is built from TRBV20-1 and TRBJ2-3, with D possibly being TRBD2 (5 bases). CDR3 length: 13 residues. V shed 6 bases and J shed 6 bases, with 16 bases lying between them. CDR1 and CDR2 from the germline V gene are DFQATT and SNEGSKA (reference sequence).

As DNA, the CDR3 is TGTGCCAGCAGCGTATACACTAGCGGAGGGGAGAACACCGGGGAGCTGTTTTTT. As protein: CASSVYTSGGENTGELFF. V is TRBV4-2 and J is TRBJ2-2, with 8 bases that match TRBD2. The CDR3 covers 18 residues. Germline assignment: CDR1 LGHNA and CDR2 YNFKEQ. Trimming took 5 bases from V and 1 from J; bases not matched to a gene: 12.